What follows are 8 T cell receptor beta chains derived from one specimen sequenced in a study of CD8+CD57+ T cells in acquired aplastic anemia. Both TCR beta VDJ combination and CDR3 sequence profiling were carried out. Genomic DNA was the template for this profiling. TCRdb re-analysed the reads in MiXCR, keeping a single row per CDR3 protein. This sample carries about 81,000 distinct CDR3 sequences, 40% to 55% of them seen once, and the ten largest clones take around 63%. Sequencing input: sorted CD4+, CD8+, or CD8+CD57+ T cells (not recorded which) from PBMCs. The receptor set was obtained from a human donor in good health, serving as a control.

This clonotype was seen a few times. One junction end disagrees with the germline gene, perhaps due to a read error. The genes are TRBV24-1 and TRBJ1-1; 7 nucleotides align to TRBD1. CDR1 is KGHDR, CDR2 SFDVKD, per germline. This CDR3 comprises 14 residues. The CDR3 spells CATGEQGLNTEAFF. In DNA form, the CDR3 reads TGTGCCACCGGTGAACAGGGGCTGAACACTGAAGCTTTCTTT.

V is TRBV24-1 and J is TRBJ1-5, with D perhaps matching TRBD1 (5 bases). The V gene's germline CDR1 is KGHDR and CDR2 SFDVKD. Trimming cost V 5 bases and J 5 bases, with 12 bases left between them. The CDR3 covers 14 residues. The CDR3 sequence is CATSVRGPDQPQHF. DNA for the CDR3: TGTGCCACCAGTGTAAGGGGTCCCGATCAGCCCCAGCATTTT.

V usage is TRBV19 and J usage is TRBJ2-1; 12 bases agree with TRBD2. With 3 bases clipped from V and 14 bases from J, the junction kept 5 bases outside the gene matches. From germline, CDR1 is LNHDA and CDR2 SQIVND (reference sequence). The CDR3 is 13 amino acids. CDR3 nucleotides: TGTGCCAGTAGTATTCTAGCGGGAGGGCCGGAGTTCTTC. Protein sequence: CASSILAGGPEFF.

This clonotype appeared many times. The chain recombines TRBV20-1 with TRBJ1-1, with 10 bases aligning to TRBD1. Germline CDR1 and CDR2: DFQATT and SNEGSKA (reference sequence). Trimming removed 4 bases from V and 5 bases from J; junction bases left unmatched: 13. This CDR3 spans 16 amino acids. The CDR3 nucleotides read TGCAGTGCTAACGACAGGGGGCTAGGTATCAGGACTGAAGCTTTCTTT. Its protein is CSANDRGLGIRTEAFF.

J is TRBJ2-5 and V is TRBV10-2; the D gene is possibly TRBD2 (5 bases). Germline CDR1 reads WSHSY; CDR2 reads SAAADI. The CDR3 runs to 12 residues. Trimming cost V 8 bases and J 5 bases, with 12 bases left between them. CDR3 protein: CASRPGVETQYF. CDR3 sequence (DNA): TGCGCCAGCCGACCCGGGGTGGAGACCCAGTACTTC.

This chain uses TRBV9 with TRBJ2-3; a possible D gene is TRBD1 (6 bases). The CDR3 extends over 17 amino acids. Trimming left V 3 bases short and J 0 bases short, with 17 bases between. Germline V CDR1 and CDR2: SGDLS, YYNGEE. For the CDR3, the DNA is TGTGCCAGCAGCGCACTCGGACAGAGCCTTAGCACAGATACGCAGTATTTT. It encodes CASSALGQSLSTDTQYF.

The J gene is TRBJ1-2, the V gene TRBV5-1; 10 nucleotides align to TRBD1. Germline CDR1 is SGHRS and CDR2 is YFSETQ. The CDR3 has 15 amino acids. With 4 bases clipped from V and 6 bases from J, the junction kept 9 bases outside the gene matches. In DNA form, the CDR3 reads TGCGCCAGCAGCCGACAGGGGGCGCAGGGTGATGGCTACACCTTC. The encoded protein is CASSRQGAQGDGYTF.

This clonotype was seen ten or more times. The chain carries TRBV7-9 and TRBJ1-1; D call uncertain. The germline V and J ends were trimmed by 6 bases and 5 bases, with 10 bases remaining between them. Germline loops: CDR1 SEHNR, CDR2 FQNEAQ (reference sequence). The CDR3 covers 12 residues. The CDR3 DNA reads TGTGCCAGCAGTATCACGGGGACTGAAGCTTTCTTT. Amino acid sequence: CASSITGTEAFF.